Only one count was recorded for the clone carrying this T cell receptor (beta chain). The PCR had 60 Vbeta and 13 Jbeta primers. Repertoires were generated with immunoSEQ multiplex PCR, while TCRdb's copy carries only in-frame clones and drops some. The data show approximately 100,000 clones, roughly 82% seen once. Despite likely unrecorded immune exposures, the donors were nominally healthy at the time of sampling. This sample stems from a study of cytomegalovirus exposure and HLA in healthy donors. Whole-study context: Previous work identified some 120 million unique TCR beta sequences from around 170 million T cells. Clustering assigned 81% of the roughly 370 genotyped donors to the Caucasian-associated ancestry cluster.

Germline V lookup: CDR1 SGHAT, CDR2 FQNNGV. The CDR3 runs to 15 residues. Trimming at V came to 3 bases and at J to 10 bases, leaving 11 bases not matched to a gene. This clonotype was obtained from a human donor in good health. The chain links TRBV11-2 to TRBJ2-1; 8 bases are shared with TRBD2. Sequencing was done on a sample of PBMCs. CDR3 in amino acids: CASSLVEDGRGEQFF. The CDR3 DNA reads as TGTGCCAGCAGCTTGGTAGAGGACGGGAGGGGCGAGCAGTTCTTC.